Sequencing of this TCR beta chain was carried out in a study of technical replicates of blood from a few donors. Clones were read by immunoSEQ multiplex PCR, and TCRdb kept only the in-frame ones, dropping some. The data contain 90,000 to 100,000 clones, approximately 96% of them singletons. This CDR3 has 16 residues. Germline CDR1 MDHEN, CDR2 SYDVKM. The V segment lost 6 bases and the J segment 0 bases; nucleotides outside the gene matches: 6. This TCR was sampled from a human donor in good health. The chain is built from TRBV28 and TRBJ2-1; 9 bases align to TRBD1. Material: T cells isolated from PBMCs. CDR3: CASSSGQGSSYNEQFF. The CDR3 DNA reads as TGTGCCAGCAGCTCTGGACAGGGGAGCTCCTACAATGAGCAGTTCTTC.